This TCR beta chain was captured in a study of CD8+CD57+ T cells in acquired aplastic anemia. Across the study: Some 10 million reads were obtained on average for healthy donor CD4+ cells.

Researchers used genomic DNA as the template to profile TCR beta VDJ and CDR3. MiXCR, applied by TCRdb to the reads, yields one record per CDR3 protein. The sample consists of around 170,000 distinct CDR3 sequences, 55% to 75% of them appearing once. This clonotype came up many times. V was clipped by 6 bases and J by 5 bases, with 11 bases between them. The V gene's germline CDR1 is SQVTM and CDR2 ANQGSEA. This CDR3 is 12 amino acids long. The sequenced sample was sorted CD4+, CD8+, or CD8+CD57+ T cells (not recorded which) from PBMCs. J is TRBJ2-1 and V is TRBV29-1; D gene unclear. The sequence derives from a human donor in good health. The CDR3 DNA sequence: TGCAGCGTCCCTCGACACGACAATGAGCAGTTCTTC. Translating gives CSVPRHDNEQFF.